This TCR beta chain was sequenced for a study of T cell repertoires in cytomegalovirus infection. Across the study: Public TCR beta signatures marked donors with CMV infection and the matching HLA.

Germline V gives CDR1 MDHEN, CDR2 SYDVKM. The CDR3 consists of 13 residues. TCRdb reprocessed the reads via MiXCR and lists one record per CDR3 protein. The table records hundreds of thousands of distinct CDR3 sequences, 20% to 25% of them present only once. Notes on this clonotype: A junction end diverges from the germline sequence, so it may reflect a read error.

The clonotype originates from a human donor in good health (CMV status not recorded). Some clones in this sample may be carry-over from other donors' samples. The sequenced sample was CD8+ T cells from PBMCs. This chain joins TRBV28 and TRBJ2-5, with D unclear. The CDR3 DNA sequence: TGTGCCAGCAGTCGGGTCCCGGCGGAGACCCACTACTTC. Its protein product is CASSRVPAETHYF.